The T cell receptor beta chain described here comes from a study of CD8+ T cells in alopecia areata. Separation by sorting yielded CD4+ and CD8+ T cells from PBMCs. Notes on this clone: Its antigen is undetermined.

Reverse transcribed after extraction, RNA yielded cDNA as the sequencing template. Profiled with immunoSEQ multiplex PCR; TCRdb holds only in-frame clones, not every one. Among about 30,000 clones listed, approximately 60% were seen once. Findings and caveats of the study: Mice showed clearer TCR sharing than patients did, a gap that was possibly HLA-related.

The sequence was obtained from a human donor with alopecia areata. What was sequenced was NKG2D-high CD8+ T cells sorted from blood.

Written as DNA, the CDR3 is TGTGCCAGCAGCTTACAGGGGGCATACTCCTACGAGCAGTACTTC. This codes for CASSLQGAYSYEQYF. The chain joins TRBV13 to TRBJ2-7; 8 bases align to TRBD1. CDR3 length: 15 amino acids. V dropped 2 bases and J dropped 0; count of bases not matched to a gene: 3. From germline, CDR1 is PRHDT and CDR2 FYEKMQ (reference sequence).